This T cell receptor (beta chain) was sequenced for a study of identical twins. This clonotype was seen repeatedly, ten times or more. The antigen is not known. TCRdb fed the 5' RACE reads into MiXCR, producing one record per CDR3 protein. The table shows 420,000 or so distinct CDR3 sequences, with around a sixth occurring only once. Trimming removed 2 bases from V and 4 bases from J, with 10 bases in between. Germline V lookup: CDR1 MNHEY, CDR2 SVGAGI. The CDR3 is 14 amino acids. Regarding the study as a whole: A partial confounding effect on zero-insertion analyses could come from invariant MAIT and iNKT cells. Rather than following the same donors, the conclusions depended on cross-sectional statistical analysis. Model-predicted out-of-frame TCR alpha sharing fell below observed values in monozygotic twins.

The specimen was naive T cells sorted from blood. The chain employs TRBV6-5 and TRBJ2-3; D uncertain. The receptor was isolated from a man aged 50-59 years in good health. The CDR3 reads CASSYELSADTQYF. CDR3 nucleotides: TGTGCCAGCAGTTACGAGCTCAGTGCAGATACGCAGTATTTT.